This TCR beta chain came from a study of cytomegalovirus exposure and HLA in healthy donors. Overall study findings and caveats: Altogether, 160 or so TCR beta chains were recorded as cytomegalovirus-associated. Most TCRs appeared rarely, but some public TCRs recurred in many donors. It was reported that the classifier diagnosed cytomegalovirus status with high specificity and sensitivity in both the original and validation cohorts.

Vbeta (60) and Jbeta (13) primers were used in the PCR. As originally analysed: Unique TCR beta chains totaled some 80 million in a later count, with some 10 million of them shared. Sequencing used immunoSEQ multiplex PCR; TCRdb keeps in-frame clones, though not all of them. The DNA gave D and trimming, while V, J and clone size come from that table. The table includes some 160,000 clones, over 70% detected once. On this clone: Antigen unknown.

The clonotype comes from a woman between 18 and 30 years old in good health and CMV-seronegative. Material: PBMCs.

The CDR3: CASSFTYGGNTYEQYF. For the CDR3, the DNA is TGTGCCAGCAGCTTCACTTACGGGGGTAATACCTACGAGCAGTACTTC. V usage is TRBV11-3 and J usage is TRBJ2-7; D is perhaps TRBD2 (6 bases). CDR3 length equals 16 residues. V was clipped by 3 bases and J by 2 bases, with 17 bases between them. Looked up from germline, CDR1 is SGHNT and CDR2 is YENEEA.